This TCR beta chain stems from a study of shared clonotypes between healthy human individuals. Whole-study findings and limits: Naive subsets typically showed greater estimated richness than memory subsets.

This CDR3 has 14 amino acids. V was clipped by 0 bases and J by 7 bases, with 10 bases between them. Germline loops: CDR1 MNHNS, CDR2 SASEGT. TCRdb's copy holds only in-frame clones and misses some; the assay was immunoSEQ multiplex PCR. The sample lists around 940,000 clones, approximately 80% seen once, with about 1.5% in the top ten. Notes on this clone: No antigen is known for it.

The chain carries TRBV6-1 and TRBJ1-5, with D unclear. The clonotype comes from a man aged 18 to 29 in good health. Sequencing was carried out using memory CD4+ T cells sorted from blood. This sample's subset: CD45RA-negative fraction. The CDR3 reads CASSEAGSKQPQHF. CDR3 nucleotides: TGTGCCAGCAGTGAAGCTGGGTCGAAACAGCCCCAGCATTTT.